This T cell receptor beta chain was recovered during a study of shared clonotypes between healthy human individuals (TCRdb year 2020). Regarding the study in general: The cohort comprised a couple of women and a few men aged 18 to 49 years. For each donor, three plates each were used for CD4 naive and CD4 memory, two plates were used for CD8 naive, and one plate was used for CD8 memory. Blood TCR repertoires of about 5 healthy adults were deeply sequenced to estimate repertoire size and the extent of clonotype sharing between individuals. To increase sequencing depth and limit assay-specific biases, TCR repertoire library preparation and sequencing were carried out by different laboratories using diverse techniques. Each donor's leukapheresis produced roughly between roughly 0.85 and 9.5 billion PBMCs.

What the research found in general, with its limitations: Clonotypes shared by all four sorted-subset donors showed higher generation probabilities than non-shared clonotypes. The genetic and exposure-history diversity represented was limited by the small number of donors. Pairwise subsampling led to the expectation that sequencing depth would affect the degree of clonotype sharing among donors. Estimated clonotype richness was generally larger for naive than for memory subsets. Incomplete sequencing was indicated by rarefaction of sorted-subset datasets, despite the large sequencing depth. Only blood was sampled, and tissue TCR repertoires likely differ from those in blood. Across a handful of donors, approximately 5% of naive CD4, 3% to 4% of naive CD8, 2.3% of memory CD4, and approximately 0.4% of memory CD8 clonotypes were shared.

For the CD8 naive samples, CD45RO-negative cells were positively selected for CCR7, yielding a CD45RA+CCR7+ population from which TemRA cells were excluded. Donors were healthy HIV-negative adults with no recently reported acute infections or vaccinations. Only Caucasian adults living in Nashville, Tennessee, USA were represented among the donors. Blood was collected by leukapheresis, and PBMCs were isolated by Ficoll-Histopaque density gradient centrifugation and then cryopreserved in liquid nitrogen vapor phase. Analytical flow cytometry was used to check the purity and quantity of each magnetically sorted T cell population. Each sorted fraction had its genomic DNA isolated and then quantified by UV absorbance on a Nanodrop 2000c. The germline V gene yields LGHNA for CDR1 and YSLEER for CDR2. Trimming accounts for 3 bases at V and 12 bases at J, while the number of junction bases matched to no gene is 13. There are 16 amino acids in the CDR3, from cysteine to phenylalanine inclusive. The sequence is cut down to CDR3 DNA, 48 bases in frame from base 1.

Using the deep immunoSEQ assay, multiplex PCR amplified TCR CDR3 regions from genomic DNA. Extracted genomic DNA from each cell subset was spread evenly across all wells of several immunoSEQ 96-well plates, with each plate serving as a replicate. For sorted subsets, roughly 200 ng of genomic DNA, equivalent to some 33,000 T cell genomes, went into each replicate PCR. Purified libraries were quantified with a Qubit 3.0 fluorometer, sized on a Bioanalyzer 2100, and re-quantified with the KAPA Library Quantification kit. A separate single-read 150-cycle Illumina NextSeq 550 flow cell was used to sequence each immunoSEQ 96-well plate. The study's processing was this. Because the immunoSEQ output held only junctional sequences and lacked quality scores, the filtering could not match the filtering applied to full-length reads. Sequences were annotated with PyIR, a Python wrapper for IgBLAST v1.9, using IMGT germline references to assign V/J genes and CDR3. Any read was removed if the V/J assignment was weak (E-value above 1e-6), the CDR3 was missing, or the read contained stop codons, out-of-frame junctions, or ambiguous translated residues. A V3J clonotype was defined by an identical inferred V gene, J gene, and CDR3 amino acid sequence. The percentage overlap between two repertoires was calculated by dividing the number of shared unique clonotypes by the size of the smaller repertoire. Repertoire richness was assessed with RTK rarefaction, the Chao1 estimator, and Recon v2.1 estimates of unobserved clonotypes. Generation probabilities for all TCRbeta clonotypes obtained by the gDNA method from a handful of donors were computed using OLGA. TCRdb mirrors the immuneACCESS table, restricted to in-frame sequences. Some clones are absent from its copies; in checked studies, under half trace to an unresolved V gene, and the reason for the others is unknown. From that table come the V and J calls and clone size; the DNA was used to work out D and trimming. This sample lists about 700,000 clones; 90% to 95% were detected once. The top ten clones comprise roughly 22% of the sample.

On this clone: Its antigen remains unidentified. Within one base of it there is no much larger clone, and no base qualities were kept.

Sequenced material: naive CD8+ T cells sorted from blood. The sample's cell subset or site label is to be understood as: CD45RA+CCR7+. The sequence links TRBV4-3 to TRBJ2-1; a stretch of 11 junction bases matches TRBD2. The sequence was collected from a man aged 25 to 40 in good health. The nucleotide sequence reads as follows: TGCGCCAGCAGCCAGTTAACTTTAGCGGGAGGGACAGGGCAGTTCTTC. The encoded protein is CASSQLTLAGGTGQFF.